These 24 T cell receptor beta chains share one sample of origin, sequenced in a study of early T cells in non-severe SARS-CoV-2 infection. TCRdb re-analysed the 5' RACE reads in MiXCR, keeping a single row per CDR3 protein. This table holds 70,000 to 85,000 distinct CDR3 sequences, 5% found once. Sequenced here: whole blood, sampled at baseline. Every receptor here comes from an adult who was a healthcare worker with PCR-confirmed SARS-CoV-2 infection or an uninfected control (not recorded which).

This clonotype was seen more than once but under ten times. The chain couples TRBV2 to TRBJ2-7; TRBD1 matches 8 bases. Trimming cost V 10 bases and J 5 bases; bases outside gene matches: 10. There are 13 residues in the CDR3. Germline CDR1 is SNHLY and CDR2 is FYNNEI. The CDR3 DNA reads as TGTGCCACTACAGGGGGAGAATTGGACGAGCAGTACTTC. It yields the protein CATTGGELDEQYF.

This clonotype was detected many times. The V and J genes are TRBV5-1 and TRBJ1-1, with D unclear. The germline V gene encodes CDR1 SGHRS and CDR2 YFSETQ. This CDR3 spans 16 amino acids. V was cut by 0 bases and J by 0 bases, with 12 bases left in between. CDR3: CASSLAKAKMNTEAFF. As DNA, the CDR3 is TGCGCCAGCAGCTTGGCCAAGGCGAAGATGAACACTGAAGCTTTCTTT. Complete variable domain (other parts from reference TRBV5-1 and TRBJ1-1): KAGVTQTPRYLIKTRGQQVTLSCSPISGHRSVSWYQQTPGQGLQFLFEYFSETQRNKGNFPGRFSGRQFSNSRSEMNVSTLELGDSALYLCASSLAKAKMNTEAFFGQGTRLTVV.

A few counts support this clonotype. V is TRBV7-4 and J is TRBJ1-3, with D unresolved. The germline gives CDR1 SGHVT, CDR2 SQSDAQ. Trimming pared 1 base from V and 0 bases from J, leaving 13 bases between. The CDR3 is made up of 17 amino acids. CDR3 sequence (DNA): TGTGCCAGCAGCTTAGTTTGTTCGGCTCGCTCTGGAAACACCATATATTTT. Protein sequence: CASSLVCSARSGNTIYF.

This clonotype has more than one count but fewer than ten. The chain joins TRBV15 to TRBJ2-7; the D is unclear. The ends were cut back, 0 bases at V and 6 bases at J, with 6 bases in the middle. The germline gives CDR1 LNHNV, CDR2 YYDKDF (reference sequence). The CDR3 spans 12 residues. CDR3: CATSRESGEQYF. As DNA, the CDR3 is TGTGCCACCAGCAGAGAATCGGGCGAGCAGTACTTC.

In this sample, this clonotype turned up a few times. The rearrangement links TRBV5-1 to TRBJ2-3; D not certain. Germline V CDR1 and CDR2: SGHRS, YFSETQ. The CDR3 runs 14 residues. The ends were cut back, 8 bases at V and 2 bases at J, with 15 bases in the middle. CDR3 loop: CASQRLPDTDTQYF. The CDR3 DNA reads TGCGCCAGTCAACGTTTGCCTGACACAGATACGCAGTATTTT.

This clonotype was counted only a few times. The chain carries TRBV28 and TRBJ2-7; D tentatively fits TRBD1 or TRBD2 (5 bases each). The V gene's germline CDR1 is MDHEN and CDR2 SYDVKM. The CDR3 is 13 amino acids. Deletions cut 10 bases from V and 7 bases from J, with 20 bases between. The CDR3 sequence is CAILKGPLAEQYF. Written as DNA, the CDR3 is TGTGCCATTTTAAAGGGACCTCTCGCGGAGCAGTACTTC.

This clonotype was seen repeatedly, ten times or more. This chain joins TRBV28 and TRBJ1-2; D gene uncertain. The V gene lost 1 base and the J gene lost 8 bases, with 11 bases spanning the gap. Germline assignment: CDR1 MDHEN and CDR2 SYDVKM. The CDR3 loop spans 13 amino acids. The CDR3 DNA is TGTGCCAGCAGTTTATTATTCGCCCGGGGCTACACCTTC. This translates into CASSLLFARGYTF.

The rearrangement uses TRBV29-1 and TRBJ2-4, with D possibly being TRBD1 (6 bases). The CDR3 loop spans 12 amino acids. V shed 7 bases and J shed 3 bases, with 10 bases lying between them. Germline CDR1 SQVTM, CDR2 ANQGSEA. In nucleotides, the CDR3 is TGCAGCGGCCGGGACAACAAAAACATTCAGTACTTC. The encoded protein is CSGRDNKNIQYF. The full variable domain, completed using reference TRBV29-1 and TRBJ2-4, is SAVISQKPSRDICQRGTSLTIQCQVDSQVTMMFWYRQQPGQSLTLIATANQGSEATYESGFVIDKFPISRPNLTFSTLTVSNMSPEDSSIYLCSGRDNKNIQYFGAGTRLSVL.

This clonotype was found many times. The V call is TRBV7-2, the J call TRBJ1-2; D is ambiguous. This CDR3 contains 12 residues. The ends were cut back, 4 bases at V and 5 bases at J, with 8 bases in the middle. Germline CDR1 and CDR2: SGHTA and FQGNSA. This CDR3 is CASSSAIYGYTF. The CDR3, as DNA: TGTGCCAGCAGCTCCGCCATTTATGGCTACACCTTC.

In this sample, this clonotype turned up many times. CDR3 nucleotide sequence: TGTGCCAGCAGCCGGGGGTCAGAGGGAATCTCCTACGAGCAGTACTTC. Its translation: CASSRGSEGISYEQYF. This chain joins TRBV6-5 and TRBJ2-7; D possibly corresponds to TRBD2 (6 bases). Trimming shortened V by 6 bases and J by 0 bases, and 18 bases separated the two germline ends. CDR1 is MNHEY, CDR2 SVGAGI, per germline. The CDR3 sequence is 16 residues long.

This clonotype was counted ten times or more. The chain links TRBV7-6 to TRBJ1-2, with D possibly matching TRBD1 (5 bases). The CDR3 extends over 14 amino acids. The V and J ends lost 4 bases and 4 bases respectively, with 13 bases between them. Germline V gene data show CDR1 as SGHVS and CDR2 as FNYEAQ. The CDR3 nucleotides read TGTGCCAGCAGCTCCGCCGGGCAGGGCTATGGCTACACCTTC. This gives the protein CASSSAGQGYGYTF.

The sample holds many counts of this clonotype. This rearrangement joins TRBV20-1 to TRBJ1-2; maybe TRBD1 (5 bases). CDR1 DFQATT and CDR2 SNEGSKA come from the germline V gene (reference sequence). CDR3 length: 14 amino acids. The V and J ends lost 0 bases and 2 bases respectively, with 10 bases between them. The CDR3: CSARDLRGNYGYTF. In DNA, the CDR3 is TGCAGTGCTAGAGATTTAAGGGGAAACTATGGCTACACCTTC.

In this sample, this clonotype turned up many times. The CDR3 is CSARAGGPGEQFF. For the CDR3, the DNA is TGCAGTGCTAGAGCGGGAGGGCCTGGTGAGCAGTTCTTC. The V call is TRBV20-1, the J call TRBJ2-1; TRBD2 matches at 8 bases. CDR3 length equals 13 residues. V dropped 1 base and J dropped 9; count of bases not matched to a gene: 5. CDR1 is DFQATT and CDR2 is SNEGSKA in the germline V gene (reference sequence).

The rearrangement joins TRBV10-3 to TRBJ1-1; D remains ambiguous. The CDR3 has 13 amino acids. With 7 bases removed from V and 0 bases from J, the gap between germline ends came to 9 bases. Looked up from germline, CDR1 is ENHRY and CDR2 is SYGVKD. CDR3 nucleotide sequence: TGTGCCATCAAGGCAGATTTGAACACTGAAGCTTTCTTT. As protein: CAIKADLNTEAFF.

The CDR3 sequence: CASTPQGYYGYTF. The CDR3, as DNA: TGTGCCAGCACCCCTCAAGGGTACTATGGCTACACCTTC. V and J are TRBV27 and TRBJ1-2; no clear D. V was pared by 7 bases and J by 3 bases, with 12 bases between. Per the germline V gene, CDR1 is MNHEY and CDR2 is SMNVEV (reference sequence). CDR3 length equals 13 residues.

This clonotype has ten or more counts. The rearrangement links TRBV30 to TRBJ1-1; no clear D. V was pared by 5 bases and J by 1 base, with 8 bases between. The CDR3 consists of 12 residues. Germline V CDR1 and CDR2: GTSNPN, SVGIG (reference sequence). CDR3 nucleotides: TGTGCCTGGGGACGGCAGAACACTGAAGCTTTCTTT. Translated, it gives CAWGRQNTEAFF.

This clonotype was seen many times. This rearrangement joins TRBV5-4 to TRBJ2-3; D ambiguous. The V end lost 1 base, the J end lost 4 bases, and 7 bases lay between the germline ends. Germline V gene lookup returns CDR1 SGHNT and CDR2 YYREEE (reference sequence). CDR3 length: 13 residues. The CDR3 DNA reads TGTGCCAGCAGCTTGTTAAGCGCAGATACGCAGTATTTT. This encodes CASSLLSADTQYF.

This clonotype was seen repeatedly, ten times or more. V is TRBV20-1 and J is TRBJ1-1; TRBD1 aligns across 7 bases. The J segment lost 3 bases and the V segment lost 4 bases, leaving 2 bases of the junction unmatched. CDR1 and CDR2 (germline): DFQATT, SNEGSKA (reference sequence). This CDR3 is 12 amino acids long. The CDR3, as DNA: TGCAGTGCTACAGACAGGGACACTGAAGCTTTCTTT. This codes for CSATDRDTEAFF.

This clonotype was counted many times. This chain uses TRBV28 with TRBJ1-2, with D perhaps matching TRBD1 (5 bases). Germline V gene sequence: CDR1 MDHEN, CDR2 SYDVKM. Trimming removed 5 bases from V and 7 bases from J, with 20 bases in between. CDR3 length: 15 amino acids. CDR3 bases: TGTGCCAGCAGTGACAATAGGGGTGCACTTAGTGGCTACACCTTC. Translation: CASSDNRGALSGYTF.

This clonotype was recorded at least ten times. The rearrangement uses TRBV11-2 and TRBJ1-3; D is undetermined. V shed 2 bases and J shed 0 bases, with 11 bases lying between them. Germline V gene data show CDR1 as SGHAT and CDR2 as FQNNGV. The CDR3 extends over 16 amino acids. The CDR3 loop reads CASSLSGAGSGNTIYF. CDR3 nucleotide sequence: TGTGCCAGCAGCTTAAGTGGCGCCGGCTCTGGAAACACCATATATTTT.

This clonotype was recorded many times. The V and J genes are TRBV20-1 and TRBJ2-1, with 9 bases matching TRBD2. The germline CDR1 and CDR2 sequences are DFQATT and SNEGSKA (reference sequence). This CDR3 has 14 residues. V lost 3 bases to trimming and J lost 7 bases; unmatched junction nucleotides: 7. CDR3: CSASWAGGSNEQFF. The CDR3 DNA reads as TGCAGTGCTAGTTGGGCGGGAGGGAGTAATGAGCAGTTCTTC.

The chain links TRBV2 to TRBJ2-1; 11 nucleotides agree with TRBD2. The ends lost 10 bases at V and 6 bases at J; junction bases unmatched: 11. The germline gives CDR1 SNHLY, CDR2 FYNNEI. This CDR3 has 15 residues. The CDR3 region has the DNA TGTGCCACCCCGTTAGCGGGAGGGGCGAGCAATGAGCAGTTCTTC. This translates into CATPLAGGASNEQFF. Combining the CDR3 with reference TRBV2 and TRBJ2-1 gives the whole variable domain EPEVTQTPSHQVTQMGQEVILRCVPISNHLYFYWYRQILGQKVEFLVSFYNNEISEKSEIFDDQFSVERPDGSNFTLKIRSTKLEDSAMYFCATPLAGGASNEQFFGPGTRLTVL.

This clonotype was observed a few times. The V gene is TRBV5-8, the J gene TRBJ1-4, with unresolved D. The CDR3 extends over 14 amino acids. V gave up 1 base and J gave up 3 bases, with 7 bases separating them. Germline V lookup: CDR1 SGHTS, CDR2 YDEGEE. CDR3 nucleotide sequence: TGTGCCAGCAGCTTGATGGGATCTAATGAAAAACTGTTTTTT. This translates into CASSLMGSNEKLFF.

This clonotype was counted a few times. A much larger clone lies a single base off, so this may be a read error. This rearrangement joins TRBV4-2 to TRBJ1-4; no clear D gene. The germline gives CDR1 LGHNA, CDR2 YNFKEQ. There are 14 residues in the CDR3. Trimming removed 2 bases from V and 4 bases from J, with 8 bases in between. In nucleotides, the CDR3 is TGTGCCAGCAGCCAAAGCGGGCTTAATGAAAAACTGTTTTTT. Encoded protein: CASSQSGLNEKLFF.